The 30 T cell receptor beta chains presented below share a single source sample, sequenced in a study of cytomegalovirus exposure and HLA in healthy donors. The PCR employed 60 Vbeta primers together with 13 Jbeta primers. Method: immunoSEQ multiplex PCR; TCRdb's copy keeps in-frame clones and lacks some. The sample yields around 170,000 clones, roughly 77% seen once. The sample taken for sequencing was PBMCs. The receptors derive from a woman in her 50s in good health and CMV-seropositive.

This clone was recorded a few times. CDR3 in DNA: TGTGCCAGCAGCTTAGCGGCACAGGGCCCCACTGAAGCTTTCTTT. This translates into CASSLAAQGPTEAFF. This chain joins TRBV7-2 and TRBJ1-1; possibly TRBD1 for D (6 bases). V lost 0 bases to trimming and J lost 4 bases, with 12 bases between them. The CDR3 totals 15 residues. Germline V CDR1 and CDR2: SGHTA, FQGNSA.

This sequence joins TRBV27 and TRBJ1-6; D remains unclear. This CDR3 is 18 amino acids long. Trimming stripped 2 bases from V and 0 bases from J, with 14 bases between. Germline assignment: CDR1 MNHEY and CDR2 SMNVEV (reference sequence). The CDR3 reads CASSLSRGSSSYNSPLHF. CDR3 sequence (DNA): TGTGCCAGCAGTTTAAGCAGAGGCTCGAGCTCCTATAATTCACCCCTCCACTTT.

V and J are TRBV7-9 and TRBJ1-2, with D maybe TRBD1 (5 bases). CDR3 length equals 13 residues. Per the germline V gene, CDR1 is SEHNR and CDR2 is FQNEAQ (reference sequence). For the CDR3, the DNA is TGTTCCATTTACAGGCAGTTGCACTATGGCTACACCTTC. Protein product: CSIYRQLHYGYTF.

The J gene is TRBJ2-5, the V gene TRBV5-8; 16 bases agree with TRBD2. The germline CDR1 and CDR2 sequences are SGHTS and YDEGEE. The CDR3 contains 19 residues. After removal of 7 bases from V and 0 bases from J, the junction contained 12 bases not matched to a gene. The CDR3 DNA reads TGTGCCAGCGGTGTCCCGGGACTAGCGGGGGGGCTTCACCAAGAGACCCAGTACTTC. Encoded protein: CASGVPGLAGGLHQETQYF.

J is TRBJ1-3 and V is TRBV4-3; 9 bases align to TRBD1. V was clipped by 4 bases and J by 3 bases; unmatched bases: 7. The length of the CDR3 is 16 residues. Germline lookup yields CDR1 LGHNA and CDR2 YSLEER. CDR3 residues: CASSRRQGGLGNTIYF. The CDR3 coding sequence is TGCGCCAGCAGCCGCCGACAGGGGGGCCTTGGAAACACCATATATTTT.

The rearrangement uses TRBV5-1 and TRBJ2-2, with 8 bases aligning to TRBD1. Germline assignment: CDR1 SGHRS and CDR2 YFSETQ. V trimming: 2 bases; J trimming: 5 bases; junction bases outside the gene matches: 2. This CDR3 is built from 14 residues. CDR3 residues: CASSLQGGTGELFF. In nucleotides, the CDR3 is TGCGCCAGCAGCTTACAGGGGGGTACCGGGGAGCTGTTTTTT. Drawing the rest from reference TRBV5-1 and TRBJ2-2, the complete variable domain is KAGVTQTPRYLIKTRGQQVTLSCSPISGHRSVSWYQQTPGQGLQFLFEYFSETQRNKGNFPGRFSGRQFSNSRSEMNVSTLELGDSALYLCASSLQGGTGELFFGEGSRLTVL.

Points on this clone: The same CDR3 is also encoded by other DNA sequences in this sample. The chain uses TRBV7-3 and TRBJ2-3; D not resolved. CDR1 SGHTA and CDR2 FQGTGA come from the germline V gene. Between the trimmed V and J ends, which lost 5 bases and 1 base, there was a span of 7 bases. The CDR3 covers 13 residues. The CDR3 protein is CASSRQGTDTQYF. CDR3 bases: TGTGCCAGCAGCAGGCAGGGCACAGATACGCAGTATTTT.

The V call is TRBV7-2, the J call TRBJ2-7; the match to TRBD2 covers 14 bases. Germline loops: CDR1 SGHTA, CDR2 FQGNSA. With V trimmed by 6 bases and J by 6 bases, 4 bases remained unmatched. The CDR3 is 14 residues long. CDR3 DNA: TGTGCCAGCAGGCCCGGGACTAGCGGGAGCGAGCAGTACTTC. Protein product: CASRPGTSGSEQYF. Based on the CDR3 plus reference TRBV7-2 and TRBJ2-7, the full variable domain is GAGVSQSPSNKVTEKGKDVELRCDPISGHTALYWYRQSLGQGLEFLIYFQGNSAPDKSGLPSDRFSAERTGGSVSTLTIQRTQQEDSAVYLCASRPGTSGSEQYFGPGTRLTVT.

This clone occurred a few times. The chain combines TRBV18 with TRBJ2-1, with 10 bases lining up with TRBD2. CDR3 size: 15 residues. The germline V gene encodes CDR1 KGHSH and CDR2 LQKENI. J lost 4 bases, V lost 6 bases, and 6 bases had no gene match. CDR3 sequence: CASSIRTSGYNEQFF. CDR3 sequence (DNA): TGTGCCAGCTCGATCCGGACTAGCGGATACAATGAGCAGTTCTTC.

The V and J genes are TRBV10-3 and TRBJ1-5, with D unresolved. Germline CDR1 ENHRY, CDR2 SYGVKD. The V end lost 6 bases, the J end lost 0 bases, and 6 bases lay between the germline ends. The length of the CDR3 is 13 residues. The CDR3 is CAIRDYSNQPQHF. The CDR3 DNA is TGTGCCATCAGGGACTATAGCAATCAGCCCCAGCATTTT.

This clone was seen a single time. The chain is built from TRBV28 and TRBJ1-6; a weak D match, TRBD1 (5 bases). With 3 bases removed from V and 0 bases from J, the gap between germline ends came to 6 bases. The germline gives CDR1 MDHEN, CDR2 SYDVKM. This CDR3 is 15 amino acids long. The CDR3 region is CASSLGGSYNSPLHF. CDR3 in DNA: TGTGCCAGCAGTTTGGGGGGCTCCTATAATTCACCCCTCCACTTT.

CDR3 nucleotide sequence: TGTGCCAGCCGGGGTCACGGGACAGGGGAAGAAAAACTGTTTTTT. Translated, it gives CASRGHGTGEEKLFF. The rearrangement uses TRBV19 and TRBJ1-4; TRBD1 agrees at 10 bases. The junction had 12 bases not matched to a gene; V was cut back by 9 bases and J by 8 bases. The CDR3 spans 15 residues. CDR1 is LNHDA, CDR2 SQIVND, per germline (reference sequence).

V and J are TRBV6-5 and TRBJ2-7, with D unclear. Between the trimmed V and J ends, which lost 5 bases and 0 bases, there was a span of 14 bases. CDR1 MNHEY and CDR2 SVGAGI come from the germline V gene. This CDR3 spans 15 amino acids. The CDR3 loop reads CASSPSDRYSYEQYF. DNA for the CDR3: TGTGCCAGCAGTCCTAGTGACCGGTACTCCTACGAGCAGTACTTC.

The chain combines TRBV7-3 with TRBJ2-1, with TRBD1 matching 12 bases. There are 16 residues in the CDR3. Germline V gives CDR1 SGHTA, CDR2 FQGTGA. V was clipped by 3 bases and J by 8 bases; unmatched bases: 8. The CDR3 sequence: CASSFGTGGDGHEQFF. CDR3 nucleotides: TGTGCCAGCAGCTTCGGGACAGGGGGCGATGGCCATGAGCAGTTCTTC.

J is TRBJ2-7 and V is TRBV4-3; D is possibly TRBD2 (6 bases). CDR1 LGHNA and CDR2 YSLEER come from the germline V gene. CDR3 length equals 17 residues. V shed 1 base and J shed 0 bases, with 16 bases lying between them. In nucleotides, the CDR3 is TGCGCCAGCAGCCAAGGAATCATTAGCGGCCGCTCCTACGAGCAGTACTTC. It specifies CASSQGIISGRSYEQYF.

CDR3 sequence reads: CASSPEGSEFTDTQYF. In DNA form, the CDR3 reads TGTGCCAGCAGCCCCGAGGGCAGCGAGTTCACAGATACGCAGTATTTT. The rearrangement joins TRBV7-6 to TRBJ2-3; tentative D call: TRBD2 (5 bases). The CDR3 loop spans 16 amino acids. The V and J ends lost 5 bases and 2 bases respectively, with 17 bases between them. Per germline, CDR1 SGHVS and CDR2 FNYEAQ. The variable domain in full, completed from reference TRBV7-6 and TRBJ2-3, reads GAGVSQSPRYKVTKRGQDVALRCDPISGHVSLYWYRQALGQGPEFLTYFNYEAQQDKSGLPNDRFSAERPEGSISTLTIQRTEQRDSAMYRCASSPEGSEFTDTQYFGPGTRLTVL.

The chain employs TRBV7-8 and TRBJ2-2; 9 nucleotides agree with TRBD1. V trimming: 5 bases; J trimming: 7 bases; junction bases outside the gene matches: 8. This CDR3 is built from 15 residues. Germline CDR1 and CDR2: SGHVS and FQNEAQ. CDR3 sequence: CASSNPGQGGGELFF. The CDR3 nucleotides read TGTGCCAGCAGCAATCCGGGACAGGGTGGCGGGGAGCTGTTTTTT.

This rearrangement joins TRBV5-1 to TRBJ1-3; tentative D call: TRBD1 (7 bases). The end of the DNA aligns better with TRBJ2-2, so the J call may be wrong. The CDR3 consists of 15 residues. Looked up from germline, CDR1 is SGHRS and CDR2 is YFSETQ. The CDR3, as DNA: TGCGCCAGCAGCTTGGGACAGGGAGGTAGCGGGGAGCTGTTTTTT. It translates to CASSLGQGGSGELFF.

V usage is TRBV28 and J usage is TRBJ1-4; D might be TRBD1 (6 bases). This CDR3 has 16 residues. CDR1 and CDR2 (germline): MDHEN, SYDVKM. V lost 5 bases, J lost 2 bases, and 15 bases lay in between. CDR3 protein: CASSNIRGGTNEKLFF. CDR3 sequence (DNA): TGTGCCAGCAGTAACATCAGGGGTGGCACTAATGAAAAACTGTTTTTT.

This chain uses TRBV7-2 with TRBJ2-1, with TRBD2 matching over 7 bases. J gave up 3 bases and V 8 bases, and 10 bases lay outside the gene matches. CDR3 size: 15 residues. CDR1 is SGHTA and CDR2 is FQGNSA in the germline V gene. The CDR3: CASLGLGGSYNEQFF. The DNA for the CDR3 is TGTGCCAGCTTAGGTCTGGGCGGGAGCTACAATGAGCAGTTCTTC.

This chain connects TRBV18 to TRBJ2-5; the D gene is possibly TRBD2 (6 bases). Germline V CDR1 and CDR2: KGHSH, LQKENI. The V and J ends lost 0 bases and 2 bases respectively, with 16 bases between them. CDR3 size: 17 residues. The CDR3 here is CASSPPRSSGSQETQYF. The CDR3 DNA reads TGTGCCAGCTCACCACCGAGGTCCAGCGGGTCACAAGAGACCCAGTACTTC.

This chain joins TRBV4-1 and TRBJ1-5; D ambiguous. V lost 5 bases to trimming and J lost 7 bases, with 18 bases between them. The CDR3 is made up of 15 amino acids. Per the germline V gene, CDR1 is MGHRA and CDR2 is YSYEKL. CDR3 bases: TGCGCCAGCAGCAACTGGGAGGGCCGAGACCAGCCCCAGCATTTT. It codes for CASSNWEGRDQPQHF.

The chain recombines TRBV29-1 with TRBJ2-7, with 9 bases that match TRBD1. The germline gives CDR1 SQVTM, CDR2 ANQGSEA. This CDR3 contains 14 residues. Trimming at V came to 6 bases and at J to 3 bases, leaving 9 bases not matched to a gene. CDR3 sequence reads: CSVESPGQGYEQYF. CDR3 nucleotide sequence: TGCAGCGTGGAATCCCCGGGACAGGGCTACGAGCAGTACTTC.

The CDR3 loop is CASSFAGSYEQYF. The CDR3 nucleotides read TGTGCCAGCAGTTTCGCAGGGTCCTACGAGCAGTACTTC. This sequence joins TRBV27 and TRBJ2-5; TRBD1 might be the D (5 bases). The DNA end lines up better with TRBJ2-7; the J call may be wrong. From germline, CDR1 is MNHEY and CDR2 SMNVEV (reference sequence). The CDR3 consists of 13 residues.

The chain uses TRBV6-6 and TRBJ2-7; possibly TRBD2 for D (6 bases). The CDR3 is 15 residues long. The germline CDR1 and CDR2 sequences are MNHNY and SVGAGI (reference sequence). V was cut by 0 bases and J by 5 bases, with 14 bases left in between. The CDR3 is CASSYSGGVVHEQYF. The CDR3 nucleotides are TGTGCCAGCAGTTACTCAGGAGGGGTAGTCCACGAGCAGTACTTC.

The rearrangement joins TRBV14 to TRBJ2-1, with 7 nucleotides matching TRBD1. CDR1 is SGHDN and CDR2 is FVKESK in the germline V gene. The CDR3 has 15 amino acids. Germline trimming cut 5 bases from V and 7 bases from J; bases unmatched to any gene: 11. The CDR3 loop reads CASSVKQGSGNEQFF. Here the CDR3 DNA reads TGTGCCAGCAGCGTTAAACAGGGGAGTGGGAATGAGCAGTTCTTC.

V gene TRBV7-2 combines with J gene TRBJ2-1, with a possible D match to TRBD1 (7 bases). The CDR3 length is 15 residues. Germline lookup yields CDR1 SGHTA and CDR2 FQGNSA. V gave up 5 bases and J gave up 3 bases, with 14 bases separating them. The CDR3 is CASSPEGQNYNEQFF. For the CDR3, the DNA is TGTGCCAGCAGCCCGGAGGGACAGAACTACAATGAGCAGTTCTTC. Filled out from reference TRBV7-2 and TRBJ2-1, the complete variable domain reads GAGVSQSPSNKVTEKGKDVELRCDPISGHTALYWYRQSLGQGLEFLIYFQGNSAPDKSGLPSDRFSAERTGGSVSTLTIQRTQQEDSAVYLCASSPEGQNYNEQFFGPGTRLTVL.

The rearrangement joins TRBV4-2 to TRBJ1-1, with 10 bases fitting TRBD1. Germline assignment: CDR1 LGHNA and CDR2 YNFKEQ. CDR3 length: 13 residues. The V gene end was trimmed by 6 bases and the J gene end by 4 bases; junction bases not matched to a gene: 2. CDR3 in amino acids: CASRGQGGTEAFF. CDR3 in DNA: TGTGCCAGCAGAGGACAGGGGGGCACTGAAGCTTTCTTT.

J is TRBJ1-1 and V is TRBV6-1; unclear D gene. This CDR3 spans 10 amino acids. Germline CDR1 MNHNS, CDR2 SASEGT. Trimming removed 6 bases from V and 11 bases from J, with 10 bases in between. CDR3 DNA: TGTGCCAGCAGCACTGTTTACGCTTTCTTT. Its translation is CASSTVYAFF.

The CDR3 bases are TGTGCCAGCAGAAGGGGCGGACAGGGGTGGGAGACCCAGTACTTC. It specifies CASRRGGQGWETQYF. The rearrangement links TRBV7-6 to TRBJ2-5; 9 positions agree with TRBD1. Per the germline V gene, CDR1 is SGHVS and CDR2 is FNYEAQ. V was pared by 6 bases and J by 5 bases, with 10 bases of the junction left unmatched. The CDR3 sequence is 15 residues long. Complete variable domain (other parts from reference TRBV7-6 and TRBJ2-5): GAGVSQSPRYKVTKRGQDVALRCDPISGHVSLYWYRQALGQGPEFLTYFNYEAQQDKSGLPNDRFSAERPEGSISTLTIQRTEQRDSAMYRCASRRGGQGWETQYFGPGTRLLVL.